Below, 11 T cell receptor beta chains from the same sample are listed, as sequenced in a study of naive and memory T cell subsets (dated by TCRdb to 2017 to 2019). Whole blood analysis involved drawing 2 to 3 ml of peripheral blood from adult healthy volunteers into Tempus tubes and then extracting RNA following the manufacturer's instructions. Libraries were made using 5' RACE. Sequencing instrument: Illumina MiSeq. For the blood and skin samples, reverse transcription of TCR RNA was done with SuperScript IV along with alpha and beta constant region primers. In-frame beta chains were kept once TCRdb had trimmed the public reads at Q25 with fastp and called clones with MiXCR. Every CDR3 protein is listed once, alongside the most common genes and DNA of its rows. The sample table records more than 20,000 distinct CDR3 sequences; about 4% of these occur just once. 7.8% of the sample rests with the top ten.

Receptors originate from a male donor in good health.

This clonotype qualifies as medium-sized. The chain recombines TRBV4-2 with TRBJ2-1, with 7 nucleotides matching TRBD2. Germline values: CDR1 LGHNA, CDR2 YNFKEQ. This CDR3 has 14 amino acids. J was trimmed by 10 bases and V by 4 bases; bases with no gene match: 10. Here the CDR3 reads CASSPPGLVWEQFF. CDR3 in DNA: TGTGCCAGCAGCCCGCCAGGACTAGTTTGGGAGCAGTTCTTC.

Ten or more counts support this clonotype. The J gene is TRBJ1-1, the V gene TRBV11-2, with D possibly being TRBD1 (6 bases). With 3 bases removed from V and 1 base from J, the gap between germline ends came to 15 bases. CDR1 SGHAT and CDR2 FQNNGV come from the germline V gene. The CDR3 runs to 16 residues. CDR3 coding DNA: TGTGCCAGCAGCTTGGCCCCCGGGACAACGAACACTGAAGCTTTCTTT. It yields the protein CASSLAPGTTNTEAFF.

The sample holds many counts of this clonotype. V gene TRBV5-6 combines with J gene TRBJ2-3; 7 nucleotides match TRBD2. After removal of 6 bases from V and 2 bases from J, the junction contained 15 bases not matched to a gene. From germline, CDR1 is SGHDT and CDR2 YYEEEE. This CDR3 is built from 17 residues. The CDR3 nucleotides are TGTGCCAGCACTTCCCTTGCCTCGCGGGAGTTCACAGATACGCAGTATTTT. Translation gives CASTSLASREFTDTQYF.

Many counts were recorded for this clonotype. The gene calls are TRBV12-3 or TRBV12-4 and TRBJ1-1; possible D gene TRBD1, 6 bases. The CDR3 totals 14 residues. The V end was cut by 4 bases, the J end by 0 bases, with 9 bases between. In DNA form, the CDR3 reads TGTGCCAGCAGTTCCAGGGGAGTGAACACTGAAGCTTTCTTT. Encoded protein: CASSSRGVNTEAFF.

This clonotype was seen ten or more times. The chain employs TRBV20-1 and TRBJ1-5; 7 bases match TRBD1. The CDR3 is 13 residues long. CDR1 DFQATT and CDR2 SNEGSKA come from the germline V gene (reference sequence). The V gene end was trimmed by 6 bases and the J gene end by 2 bases; junction bases not matched to a gene: 4. The CDR3 DNA sequence: TGCAGTGCGTACACAGGGGGCAATCAGCCCCAGCATTTT. Protein: CSAYTGGNQPQHF.

Ten or more counts support this clonotype. V is TRBV29-1 and J is TRBJ2-3; 7 nucleotides line up with TRBD2. This CDR3 has 12 residues. Germline V gene sequence: CDR1 SQVTM, CDR2 ANQGSEA. V was clipped by 6 bases and J by 4 bases; unmatched bases: 4. CDR3 bases: TGCAGCGTAGCGGGAAGGTCAGATACGCAGTATTTT. Residues: CSVAGRSDTQYF.

This clonotype was seen at least ten times. The chain uses TRBV4-1 and TRBJ2-7; D unclear. The V end lost 3 bases, the J end lost 2 bases, and 11 bases lay between the germline ends. The CDR3 contains 14 residues. The germline gives CDR1 MGHRA, CDR2 YSYEKL. In DNA form, the CDR3 reads TGCGCCAGCAGCCAGGAGTACACGCCCTACGAGCAGTACTTC. It yields the protein CASSQEYTPYEQYF.

On this clonotype: It may be a read error: a sequence one base away is much more abundant. The chain uses TRBV6-5 and TRBJ2-7; D gene ambiguous. The CDR3 spans 12 residues. Germline lookup yields CDR1 MNHEY and CDR2 SVGAGI. Trimming cost V 0 bases and J 8 bases, with 8 bases left between them. The CDR3 sequence: CASSYSCGKQYF. The CDR3 nucleotides are TGTGCCAGCAGTTACTCCTGTGGAAAGCAGTACTTC.

By share, this clonotype ranks as medium-sized. This chain joins TRBV27 and TRBJ2-7; a weak D match, TRBD1 (6 bases). Germline CDR1 is MNHEY and CDR2 is SMNVEV (reference sequence). V was pared by 5 bases and J by 2 bases, with 13 bases between. The CDR3 runs 14 residues. CDR3 amino acids: CASSPRAGAYEQYF. CDR3 in DNA: TGTGCCAGCAGTCCGCGGGCAGGGGCCTACGAGCAGTACTTC.

There are many counts of this clonotype. V gene TRBV3-1 combines with J gene TRBJ1-1; 7 bases line up with TRBD1. After removal of 1 base from V and 5 bases from J, the junction contained 4 bases not matched to a gene. Germline V gene sequence: CDR1 LGHDT, CDR2 YNNKEL (reference sequence). The CDR3 totals 14 residues. CDR3 region: CASSQVLQGTEAFF. The CDR3 DNA reads as TGTGCCAGCAGCCAAGTTCTACAGGGGACTGAAGCTTTCTTT. The full variable domain, its missing parts supplied by reference TRBV3-1 and TRBJ1-1, is DTAVSQTPKYLVTQMGNDKSIKCEQNLGHDTMYWYKQDSKKFLKIMFSYNNKELIINETVPNRFSPKSPDKAHLNLHINSLELGDSAVYFCASSQVLQGTEAFFGQGTRLTVV.

This clonotype has at least ten counts. The junction departs from germline at one end; a sequencing error may be responsible. The chain is built from TRBV9 and TRBJ2-5, with 8 bases lining up with TRBD2. The CDR3 loop spans 14 amino acids. Germline CDR1 is SGDLS and CDR2 is YYNGEE. The CDR3 spells CASSTGTSMSNSIF. The CDR3 DNA follows: TGTGCCAGCAGCACGGGGACTAGTATGTCGAACTCCATCTTC. Full variable domain (outside the CDR3, taken from reference TRBV9 and TRBJ2-5): DSGVTQTPKHLITATGQRVTLRCSPRSGDLSVYWYQQSLDQGLQFLIQYYNGEERAKGNILERFSAQQFPDLHSELNLSSLELGDSALYFCASSTGTSMSNSIFGPGTRLLVL.